This is a list of T cell receptor beta chains from one sample in a study of OX40 agonist ivuxolimab in advanced cancers. Sequencing used immunoSEQ multiplex PCR; TCRdb keeps in-frame clones, though not all of them. The data show around 80,000 clones, less than 90% seen once. Sequenced material: CD4+ or CD8+ T cells sorted from blood, taken in a trial of the OX40 agonist ivuxolimab. The receptors originated from an adult with an advanced solid tumor such as melanoma, head and neck, liver or kidney cancer. The CDR3 runs from the conserved cysteine through the conserved F or W. D genes are given only for firm matches. Clone size appears in some rows only: once, few, many, or a class for an expanded clone.

v_gene: TRBV27; abundance: -; j_gene: TRBJ2-6; d_gene: -; CDR3nt: TGTGCCAGCTCTCCCTCTGGGGCCAACGTCCTGACTTTC; CDR3aa: CASSPSGANVLTF
v_gene: TRBV7-8; abundance: few; j_gene: TRBJ2-1; d_gene: TRBD2; CDR3nt: TGTGCCAGCAGCTTACCGCTTCGACTAGCGGGAATACGGTATGAGCAGTTCTTC; CDR3aa: CASSLPLRLAGIRYEQFF
v_gene: TRBV6-1; abundance: -; j_gene: TRBJ2-7; d_gene: -; CDR3nt: TGTGCCAGCAGGCTCGGGGCAGGGATTAACTACGAGCAGTACTTC; CDR3aa: CASRLGAGINYEQYF
v_gene: TRBV5-4; abundance: -; j_gene: TRBJ2-2; d_gene: TRBD2; CDR3nt: TGTGCCAGCAGCTTGGGAGGACTAGCCACGAACACCGGGGAGCTGTTTTTT; CDR3aa: CASSLGGLATNTGELFF
v_gene: TRBV6-1; abundance: few; j_gene: TRBJ2-7; d_gene: -; CDR3nt: TGTGCCAGCAGCCAAGGTAGTAGCGGCTCCTACGAGCAGTACTTC; CDR3aa: CASSQGSSGSYEQYF
v_gene: TRBV6-5; abundance: -; j_gene: TRBJ1-4; d_gene: -; CDR3nt: TGTGCCAGCAGTTACGCTGACAGTGAAAAACTGTTTTTT; CDR3aa: CASSYADSEKLFF
v_gene: TRBV7-2; abundance: -; j_gene: TRBJ2-7; d_gene: -; CDR3nt: TGTGCCAGCAGGGGAACCGTAGGGGCCTACGAGCAGTACTTC; CDR3aa: CASRGTVGAYEQYF
v_gene: TRBV6-5; abundance: -; j_gene: TRBJ1-4; d_gene: -; CDR3nt: TGTGCCAGCAGTTACAGTCAAACTAATGAAAAACTGTTTTTT; CDR3aa: CASSYSQTNEKLFF
v_gene: TRBV5-1; abundance: -; j_gene: TRBJ2-2; d_gene: TRBD1; CDR3nt: TGCGCCAGCAGCCAGCGGACAGGGGAGGTCGGGGAGCTGTTTTTT; CDR3aa: CASSQRTGEVGELFF
v_gene: TRBV7-3; abundance: -; j_gene: TRBJ1-2; d_gene: -; CDR3nt: TGTGCCAGCAGCCCTGCAGGGAGATATGGCTACACCTTC; CDR3aa: CASSPAGRYGYTF
v_gene: TRBV9; abundance: once; j_gene: TRBJ1-2; d_gene: TRBD1; CDR3nt: TGTGCCAGCAGCGTCGGGACAGGGCTTGGCTACACCTTC; CDR3aa: CASSVGTGLGYTF
v_gene: TRBV7-8; abundance: -; j_gene: TRBJ1-4; d_gene: TRBD1; CDR3nt: TGTGCCAGCAGCTTAGCGGGGACAGGGGATTGGGAAAAACTGTTTTTT; CDR3aa: CASSLAGTGDWEKLFF
v_gene: TRBV9; abundance: -; j_gene: TRBJ1-1; d_gene: -; CDR3nt: TGTGCCAGCAGCGTAGTTAGCGGACGAAGCACTGAAGCTTTCTTT; CDR3aa: CASSVVSGRSTEAFF
v_gene: TRBV5-1; abundance: -; j_gene: TRBJ1-1; d_gene: -; CDR3nt: TGCGCCAGCAGCTTGGCCGGGGGAAACACTGAAGCTTTCTTT; CDR3aa: CASSLAGGNTEAFF
v_gene: TRBV14; abundance: -; j_gene: TRBJ1-2; d_gene: -; CDR3nt: TGTGCCAGCAGCCAAATAGACTTACTCTATGGCTACACCTTC; CDR3aa: CASSQIDLLYGYTF
v_gene: TRBV11-2; abundance: -; j_gene: TRBJ2-1; d_gene: -; CDR3nt: TGTGCCAGCAGCGACTACAAGGGGCCAAATTACAATGAGCAGTTCTTC; CDR3aa: CASSDYKGPNYNEQFF
v_gene: TRBV27; abundance: -; j_gene: TRBJ2-5; d_gene: -; CDR3nt: TGTGCCAGCCGGAACATGGGCAGGGAGACCCAGTACTTC; CDR3aa: CASRNMGRETQYF
v_gene: TRBV5-5; abundance: -; j_gene: TRBJ1-5; d_gene: -; CDR3nt: TGTGCCAGCGCATTAGCCAGCAATCAGCCCCAGCATTTT; CDR3aa: CASALASNQPQHF
v_gene: TRBV6-6; abundance: few; j_gene: TRBJ1-1; d_gene: -; CDR3nt: TGTGCCAGCACTTCCGCAACGAACACTGAAGCTTTCTTT; CDR3aa: CASTSATNTEAFF
v_gene: TRBV4-3; abundance: -; j_gene: TRBJ2-7; d_gene: -; CDR3nt: TGCGCCAGCAGCCGGGGACAAGAAACAGGGGAGCAGTACTTC; CDR3aa: CASSRGQETGEQYF
v_gene: TRBV19; abundance: -; j_gene: TRBJ2-1; d_gene: -; CDR3nt: TGTGCCAGTGGGAGCCTTCCTCTCTACAATGAGCAGTTCTTC; CDR3aa: CASGSLPLYNEQFF
v_gene: TRBV7-2; abundance: once; j_gene: TRBJ1-1; d_gene: -; CDR3nt: TGTGCCAGCAGCTTAGCCGGTTTGACTGAAGCTTTCTTT; CDR3aa: CASSLAGLTEAFF